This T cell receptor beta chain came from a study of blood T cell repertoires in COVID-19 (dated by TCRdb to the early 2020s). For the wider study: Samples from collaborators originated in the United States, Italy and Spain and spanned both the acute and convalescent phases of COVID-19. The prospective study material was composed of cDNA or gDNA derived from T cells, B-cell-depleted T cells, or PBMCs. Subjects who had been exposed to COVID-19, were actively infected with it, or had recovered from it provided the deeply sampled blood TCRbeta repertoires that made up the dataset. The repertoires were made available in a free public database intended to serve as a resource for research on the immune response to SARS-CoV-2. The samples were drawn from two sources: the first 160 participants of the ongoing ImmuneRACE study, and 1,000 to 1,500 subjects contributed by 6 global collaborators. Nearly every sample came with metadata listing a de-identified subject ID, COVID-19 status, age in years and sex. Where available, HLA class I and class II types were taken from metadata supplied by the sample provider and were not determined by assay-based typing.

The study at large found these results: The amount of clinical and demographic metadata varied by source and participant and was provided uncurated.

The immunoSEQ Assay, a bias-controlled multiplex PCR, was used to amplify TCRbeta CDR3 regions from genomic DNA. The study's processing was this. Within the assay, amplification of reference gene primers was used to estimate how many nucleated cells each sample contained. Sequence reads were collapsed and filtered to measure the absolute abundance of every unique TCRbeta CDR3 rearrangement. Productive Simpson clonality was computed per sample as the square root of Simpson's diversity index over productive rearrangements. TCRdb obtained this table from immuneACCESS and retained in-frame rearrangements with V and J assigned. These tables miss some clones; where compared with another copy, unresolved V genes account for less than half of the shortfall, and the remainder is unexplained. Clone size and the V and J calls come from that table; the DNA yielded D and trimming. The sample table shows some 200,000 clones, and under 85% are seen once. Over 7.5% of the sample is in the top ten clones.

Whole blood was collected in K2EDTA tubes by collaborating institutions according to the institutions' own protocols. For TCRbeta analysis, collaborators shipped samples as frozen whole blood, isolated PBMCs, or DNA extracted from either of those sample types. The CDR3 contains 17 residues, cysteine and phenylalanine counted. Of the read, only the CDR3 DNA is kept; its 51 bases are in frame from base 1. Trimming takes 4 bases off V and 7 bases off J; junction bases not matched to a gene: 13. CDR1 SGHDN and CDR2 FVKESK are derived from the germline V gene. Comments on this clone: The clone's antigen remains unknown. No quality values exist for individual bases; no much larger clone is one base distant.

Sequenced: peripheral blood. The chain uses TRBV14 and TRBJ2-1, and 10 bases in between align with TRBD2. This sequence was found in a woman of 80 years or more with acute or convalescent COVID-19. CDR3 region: CASSRPPSGGGRNEQFF. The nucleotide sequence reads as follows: TGTGCCAGCAGCCGCCCCCCTAGCGGGGGAGGAAGAAATGAGCAGTTCTTC.